This paragraph covers one T cell receptor beta chain sequence. The junction shows a germline mismatch at one end, possibly a read error. Germline V gene data show CDR1 as SGHNT and CDR2 as YYREEE (reference sequence). The CDR3 runs to 15 residues. The library came from three nested PCR rounds adapted from ARM-PCR protocols. One entry per CDR3 protein results from TCRdb running MiXCR on the multiplex PCR reads. Of 77,000 or so distinct CDR3 sequences in the sample, more than 65% were seen once. RNA was extracted from bulk tissue without any cell sorting. This non-tumor lung sample came from over 3 cm beyond the tumor edge. This sample was included in a study of tumor and adjacent non-tumor tissue in lung cancer.

V and J are TRBV5-4 and TRBJ2-1, with 8 bases aligning to TRBD2. The clonotype comes from a man aged 70-80 years with non-small cell lung cancer. The source material was distant non-tumor lung tissue. CDR3 sequence: CPSSLYAGGRNKQLF. The CDR3 coding sequence is TGTCCCAGCAGCTTGTACGCGGGGGGCAGGAATAAGCAGTTGTTC. Supplemented by reference TRBV5-4 and TRBJ2-1, the full variable domain reads ETGVTQSPTHLIKTRGQQVTLRCSSQSGHNTVSWYQQALGQGPQFIFQYYREEENGRGNFPPRFSGLQFPNYSSELNVNALELDDSALYLCPSSLYAGGRNKQLFGPGTRLTVL.